This T cell receptor beta chain was sequenced during a study of blood T cell repertoires in COVID-19. The cohort comprised adults aged roughly 18 to 95 years residing in approximately 25 US areas. Germline CDR1 and CDR2: DFQATT and SNEGSKA (reference sequence). The CDR3 contains 14 residues. The V end was cut by 3 bases, the J end by 5 bases, with 13 bases between. The repertoire was sequenced with immunoSEQ multiplex PCR; TCRdb's copy has only in-frame clones and lacks some. The sample shows about 170,000 clones, around 88% of them seen only once. The chain uses TRBV20-1 and TRBJ1-4; maybe TRBD1 (6 bases). This TCR derives from a woman aged 45-65 years in a cohort exposed to, infected with or recovered from COVID-19 (not recorded which). The material sequenced was PBMCs or T cells enriched from blood (not recorded which). CDR3 sequence reads: CSASTGQRNEKLFF. Written as DNA, the CDR3 is TGCAGTGCTAGTACGGGACAAAGGAATGAAAAACTGTTTTTT.